Listed below are T cell receptor beta chains from one sample, sequenced in a study of regulatory T cells in long-lasting Graves disease. TCRdb re-analysed the multiplex PCR reads in MiXCR, keeping a single row per CDR3 protein. The table includes over 650,000 distinct CDR3 sequences, around 30% detected once. The sample was peripheral blood mononuclear cells (PBMCs), taken when the disease was refractory, from a patient treated with antithyroid drugs. All receptors derive from a female donor with Graves disease. The CDR3 runs from the conserved cysteine through the conserved F or W. A D gene is named only where the DNA matches it firmly. Clone size is shown for a subset of rows, as once, few, many or a class of expanded clone.

clone size	V gene	D gene	CDR3 length	J gene	CDR3 DNA	CDR3 protein
few	TRBV20-1	.	13	TRBJ1-6	TGCAGTGCCATCGGACAGATTAATTCACCCCTCCACTTT	CSAIGQINSPLHF
.	TRBV7-9	.	13	TRBJ2-7	TGTGCCAGCAGCGCACCAGAGGCGGGCGAGCAGTACTTC	CASSAPEAGEQYF
.	TRBV9	TRBD1	16	TRBJ2-7	TGTGCCAGCAGCCCAACAGGGGTCTACCCTACCTACGAGCAGTACTTC	CASSPTGVYPTYEQYF
.	TRBV12-3/TRBV12-4	.	13	TRBJ2-5	TGTGCCAGCACTCGACTAGACCGGGAGACCCAGTACTTC	CASTRLDRETQYF
.	TRBV12-3/TRBV12-4	TRBD1	16	TRBJ2-7	TGTGCCAGCAGTTCCCCGGGACAGGGTGCTCCCTACGAGCAGTACTTC	CASSSPGQGAPYEQYF
few	TRBV27	TRBD1	16	TRBJ2-2	TGTGCCAGCAGAGCCACCGGGACAGGGATTGTCGGGGAGCTGTTTTTT	CASRATGTGIVGELFF
.	TRBV28	.	17	TRBJ2-7	TGTGCCAGCAGTTTTTTTGGGGACCGGGACACTAACTACGAGCAGTACTTC	CASSFFGDRDTNYEQYF
few	TRBV29-1	.	12	TRBJ2-7	TGCAGCGTTGAAGGAGTAGGATACGAGCAGTACTTC	CSVEGVGYEQYF
few	TRBV5-6	TRBD1	14	TRBJ1-1	TGTGCCAGCAGCCAGGGGGCGGTAAGCACTGAAGCTTTCTTT	CASSQGAVSTEAFF
.	TRBV2	.	16	TRBJ1-4	TGTGCCAGCAGTGGTCGGACGGATACAACTAATGAAAAACTGTTTTTT	CASSGRTDTTNEKLFF
once	TRBV30	.	15	TRBJ1-1	TGTGCCTGGACCATGGGAGGGGCCGTGAACACTGAAGCTTTCTTT	CAWTMGGAVNTEAFF
many	TRBV20-1	.	17	TRBJ1-4	TGCAGTGCGACCAGATTACAGGGAATAGGCTTGAATGAAAAACTGTTTTTT	CSATRLQGIGLNEKLFF
.	TRBV6-2/TRBV6-3	.	14	TRBJ1-5	TGTGCCAGCAGCACCGGGACCGCCAATCAGCCCCAGCATTTT	CASSTGTANQPQHF
.	TRBV6-1	.	13	TRBJ2-7	TGTGCCAGCAGTGAATCGGTTTCCTACGAGCAGTACTTC	CASSESVSYEQYF
.	TRBV10-3	.	16	TRBJ1-4	TGTGCCGTCAGTGAGGCTCGGGGGGCAGTCGGGGAAAAACTGTTTTTT	CAVSEARGAVGEKLFF
many	TRBV30	.	17	TRBJ1-4	TGTGCCTCCCTATTAGTGGGACGTGCCGCAACTAATGAAAAACTGTTTTTT	CASLLVGRAATNEKLFF
many	TRBV6-1	TRBD1	16	TRBJ1-2	TGTGCCAGCAGTACGACTGGACAGGGGATGGACTATGGCTACACCTTC	CASSTTGQGMDYGYTF
.	TRBV7-9	.	12	TRBJ1-2	TGTGCCAGCAGCTCCCAGGACCATGGCTACACCTTC	CASSSQDHGYTF
.	TRBV6-2/TRBV6-3	.	17	TRBJ1-5	TGTGCCAGCAGTTACTCATCCAGGCCGCTTAGCAATCAGCCCCAGCATTTT	CASSYSSRPLSNQPQHF
many	TRBV25-1	.	12	TRBJ2-7	TGTGCCAGCAGTGAAAGGGGTCAAGGGCAGTACTTC	CASSERGQGQYF
few	TRBV13	.	17	TRBJ1-1	TGTGCCAGCAGCCTGACAGATCGGTTCCAACCGGGGAGAGAAGCTTTCTTT	CASSLTDRFQPGREAFF
once	TRBV4-1	.	13	TRBJ2-7	TGCGCCAGCAGCCAACGAGGAGAGGGGACGCAGTACTTC	CASSQRGEGTQYF
few	TRBV7-9	.	15	TRBJ1-2	TGTGCCAGCAGCTTAAAGGCAGGGGTTAACTATGGCTACACCTTC	CASSLKAGVNYGYTF
few	TRBV20-1	TRBD2	12	TRBJ2-7	TGCAGTGCTAGCGGGAGGTCCTACGAGCAGTACTTC	CSASGRSYEQYF
many	TRBV28	.	14	TRBJ1-5	TGTGCCAGCAGTTTAACGGGTCCCAATCAGCCCCAGCATTTT	CASSLTGPNQPQHF
.	TRBV28	TRBD1	16	TRBJ2-1	TGTGCCAGCAGTTCACCGGGACAGAGCTCCTACAATGAGCAGTTCTTC	CASSSPGQSSYNEQFF
few	TRBV18	.	15	TRBJ2-7	TGTGCCAGCTCACCAGGGCAGCCATCGTCCTACGAGCAGTACTTC	CASSPGQPSSYEQYF
.	TRBV27	.	14	TRBJ1-5	TGTGCCAGCAGTTTAAAAATTGGGCGTCAGCCCCAGCATTTT	CASSLKIGRQPQHF
many	TRBV29-1	.	13	TRBJ1-2	TGCAGCGTTGAGTCCCCACTTAACTATGGCTACACCTTC	CSVESPLNYGYTF
few	TRBV15	.	13	TRBJ1-1	TGTGCCACCAGCAGTGGAGGGGAGACTGAAGCTTTCTTT	CATSSGGETEAFF
.	TRBV5-4	TRBD1	15	TRBJ1-2	TGTGCCAGCAGCTCGGGGGACAGGGTGGTCTATGGCTACACCTTC	CASSSGDRVVYGYTF
few	TRBV13	TRBD1	14	TRBJ1-5	TGTGCCAGCAGCTTTGGGACAGGGCATCAGCCCCAGCATTTT	CASSFGTGHQPQHF
once	TRBV5-1	TRBD1	18	TRBJ2-7	TGTGCCAGCAGCCTCGGGACAGGGTGGAGCGGAGGGCCCAACGAGCAGTACTTC	CASSLGTGWSGGPNEQYF
.	TRBV6-2/TRBV6-3	TRBD1	16	TRBJ1-5	TGTGCCAGCAGTCCTCGGACAGGGGCTAGCAATCAGCCCCAGCATTTT	CASSPRTGASNQPQHF
many	TRBV28	TRBD2	14	TRBJ2-7	TGTGCCAGCAGAATGGCGGGAGTTAGCATCGAGCAGTACTTC	CASRMAGVSIEQYF
.	TRBV5-8	.	13	TRBJ1-2	TGTGCCAGCAGCTCCGTCACAAACTATGGCTACACCTTC	CASSSVTNYGYTF
few	TRBV6-1	.	14	TRBJ1-5	TGTGCCAGCACAACCGCGGGGGGAAATCAGCCCCAGCATTTT	CASTTAGGNQPQHF
many	TRBV2	.	11	TRBJ1-2	TGTGCCAGCACCTTTCTTGGGTGGTCCACCTTC	CASTFLGWSTF
.	TRBV19	TRBD1	13	TRBJ1-5	TGTGCCAGCCGGACAGGGCAGGGTCAGCCCCAGCATTTT	CASRTGQGQPQHF
.	TRBV20-1	.	12	TRBJ1-3	TGCAGTGCCCCAAGGACAGGAAACACCATATATTTT	CSAPRTGNTIYF
few	TRBV18	.	14	TRBJ1-1	TGTGCCAGCTCACCAGTGGCATCGAACACTGAAGCTTTCTTT	CASSPVASNTEAFF
.	TRBV30	.	15	TRBJ2-4	TGTGCCTGGGGGTTACTTACAGCCCAAGGGGACATTCAGTACTTC	CAWGLLTAQGDIQYF
.	TRBV28	.	16	TRBJ2-1	TGTGCCAGCATCGCTCCGACAGGTAGCTCCTACAATGAGCAGTTCTTC	CASIAPTGSSYNEQFF
few	TRBV30	TRBD1	16	TRBJ1-1	TGTGCCTGGGGGAGACAGGGCGCTATGTCAAACACTGAAGCTTTCTTT	CAWGRQGAMSNTEAFF
few	TRBV7-9	TRBD1	16	TRBJ1-2	TGTGCCAGCAGCTTACGCAGGGGGAGAGCTAACTATGGCTACACCTTC	CASSLRRGRANYGYTF
.	TRBV6-1	.	14	TRBJ1-6	TGTGCCAGTTATGTAGGGGGAAGGAATTCACCCCTCCACTTT	CASYVGGRNSPLHF
.	TRBV2	TRBD2	16	TRBJ2-2	TGTGCCAGCAGTGTGATAGCGGGAGAGGGGGCCGGGGAGCTGTTTTTT	CASSVIAGEGAGELFF
few	TRBV12-3/TRBV12-4	TRBD1	14	TRBJ1-5	TGTGCCAGCAGCCAAGGACAGGGGGCTCAGCCCCAGCATTTT	CASSQGQGAQPQHF
.	TRBV2	.	13	TRBJ1-1	TGTGCCAGCATCAGGACCCCGGGCACTGAAGCTTTCTTT	CASIRTPGTEAFF
.	TRBV30	TRBD1	14	TRBJ1-2	TGTGCCTGGATTAGACAGGGAACCAACTATGGCTACACCTTC	CAWIRQGTNYGYTF
.	TRBV30	.	15	TRBJ2-5	TGTGCCTGGAGTGTCGGTCTAGCCTACCAAGAGACCCAGTACTTC	CAWSVGLAYQETQYF
.	TRBV10-1	.	14	TRBJ2-2	TGCGCCAGCAGTGATACTAGAGCCACCGGGGAGCTGTTTTTT	CASSDTRATGELFF
many	TRBV7-8	.	15	TRBJ1-4	TGTGCCAGCAGCCCTGATCTGGGGCTTAATGAAAAACTGTTTTTT	CASSPDLGLNEKLFF
.	TRBV4-1	.	15	TRBJ1-5	TGCGCCAGCACTCCGGGACCCGGCGGCAATCAGCCCCAGCATTTT	CASTPGPGGNQPQHF
.	TRBV30	.	16	TRBJ1-1	TGTGCCTGGAGTGTTACCCGGACATCGACGAACACTGAAGCTTTCTTT	CAWSVTRTSTNTEAFF
.	TRBV7-2	.	12	TRBJ2-5	TGTGCCAGCAGCTTAGCGAGCAGGACCCAGTACTTC	CASSLASRTQYF